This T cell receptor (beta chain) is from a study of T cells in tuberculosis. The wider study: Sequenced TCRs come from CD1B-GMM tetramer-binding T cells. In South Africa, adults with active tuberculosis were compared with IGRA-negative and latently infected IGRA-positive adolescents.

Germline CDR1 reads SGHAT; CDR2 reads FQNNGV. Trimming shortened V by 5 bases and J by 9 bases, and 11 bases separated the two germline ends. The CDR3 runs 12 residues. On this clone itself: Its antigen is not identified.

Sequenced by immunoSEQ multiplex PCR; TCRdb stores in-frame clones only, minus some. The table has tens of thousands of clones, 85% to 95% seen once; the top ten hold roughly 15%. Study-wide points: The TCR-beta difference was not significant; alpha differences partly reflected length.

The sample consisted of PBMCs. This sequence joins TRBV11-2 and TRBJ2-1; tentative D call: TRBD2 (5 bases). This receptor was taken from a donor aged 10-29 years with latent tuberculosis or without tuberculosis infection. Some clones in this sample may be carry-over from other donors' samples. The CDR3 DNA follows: TGTGCCAGCAGCCCCCAAGGAGGTGAGCAGTTCTTC. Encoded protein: CASSPQGGEQFF.